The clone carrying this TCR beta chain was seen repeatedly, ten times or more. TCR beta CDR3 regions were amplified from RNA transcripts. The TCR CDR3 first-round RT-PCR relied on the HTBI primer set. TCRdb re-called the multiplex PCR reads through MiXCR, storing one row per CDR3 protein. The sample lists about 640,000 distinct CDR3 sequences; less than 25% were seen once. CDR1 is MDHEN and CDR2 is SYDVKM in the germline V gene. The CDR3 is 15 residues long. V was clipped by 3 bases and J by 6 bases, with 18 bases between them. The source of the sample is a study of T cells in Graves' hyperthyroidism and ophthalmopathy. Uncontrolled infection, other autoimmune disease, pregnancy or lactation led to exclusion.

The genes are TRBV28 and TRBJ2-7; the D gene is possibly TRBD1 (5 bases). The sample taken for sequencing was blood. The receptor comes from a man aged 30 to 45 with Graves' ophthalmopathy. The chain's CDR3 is CASSFLSLRVGEQYF. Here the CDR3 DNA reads TGTGCCAGCAGTTTTTTGTCGCTCAGGGTTGGCGAGCAGTACTTC.